This TCR beta chain comes out of a study of T-cell reconstitution after alpha-beta-depleted transplantation in children listed by TCRdb under 2016. Some background on the complete study: Using TCR repertoire profiling, the study quantitatively followed how T-cell immune reconstitution unfolded in children after TCRalphabeta/CD19-depleted allogeneic hematopoietic cell transplantation. General study outcomes and caveats: In some patients, high TCRbeta diversity at day 60 was attributed to recipient T cells and intrathymic progenitors that had survived conditioning. About two months after transplant, the apparently early recovery of alphabetaT-cell counts reportedly depended on just several hundred clones that had expanded rapidly and came from non-depleted graft cells. Over subsequent months, a decline in hyperexpanded clone frequencies was noted, and after one year, T-cell counts and TCRbeta diversity were mostly ascribed to newly produced T cells.

The sample's treatment or condition label is to be understood as: allogeneic hematopoietic cell transplantation with graft depleted of TCRalphabeta T cells and CD19 B cells. The children who served as transplant recipients had been given grafts of TCRalphabeta/CD19-depleted allogeneic hematopoietic cells. Receptor libraries were prepared by PCR. This sample was sequenced with an Illumina HiSeq 2500. TCR libraries were prepared with molecular barcoding, using unique molecular identifiers to normalize TCRbeta repertoire quantification. The public reads were reanalyzed by TCRdb: fastp trimming at Q25, MiXCR alignment, in-frame beta chains only. Entries are consolidated by CDR3 protein sequence, retaining the most common genes and DNA. Recorded for this sample are some 550,000 distinct CDR3 sequences; 23% of them occurred a single time. The ten largest clones add up to roughly 14% of the sample. Per the germline V gene, SGHTA is the CDR1 and FQGNSA is the CDR2. The CDR3 goes from the cysteine to the phenylalanine over 15 residues. The kept DNA is CDR3 alone, 45 bases in frame from the first base. The junction carries 18 bases between V and J, which are trimmed by 5 bases and 5 bases respectively.

Concerning this clonotype itself: Its antigen target is currently unknown. Per-base qualities were not stored, and no clone one base away is much larger.

The rearranged segments are TRBV7-2 and TRBJ2-5; the D segment could be TRBD2, given 6 matching bases. The sample was PBMCs, mostly from graft donor cells, taken 360 days after TCRalphabeta/CD19-depleted stem cell transplant. The receptor comes from a boy in the first two years of life who had a stem cell transplant for acute myeloid leukemia, so the T cells may come from the graft donor. The encoded CDR3 is CASSPWTTLGETQYF. The DNA is TGTGCCAGCAGCCCCTGGACTACCCTTGGGGAGACCCAGTACTTC.